This is a list of T cell receptor beta chains from one sample in a study of T cell responses to AZD1222 COVID-19 vaccine. Measured with immunoSEQ multiplex PCR; TCRdb has only the in-frame clones, and not every one. This table has around 60,000 clones, around 80% appearing once. The sample here was peripheral blood, taken 28 days after the second AZD1222 dose. The receptor set was obtained from an adult who received the AZD1222 COVID-19 vaccine. Both conserved end residues are part of each CDR3. The D gene is left open where the match is weak. Only some rows state a clone size, as once, few, many or a class for expanded clones.

CASKGQFFTNEKLFF	TGTGCCAGCAAGGGACAGTTCTTTACTAATGAAAAACTGTTTTTT	TRBJ1-4	TRBV6-5	-	TRBD1
CASSRTTSLYEQYF	TGTGCCAGCAGTCGTACGACTAGCCTCTACGAGCAGTACTTC	TRBJ2-7	TRBV3-1/TRBV3-2	once	TRBD2
CATSRGGEPRGETQYF	TGTGCCACCAGCAGAGGTGGCGAGCCGCGAGGGGAGACCCAGTACTTC	TRBJ2-5	TRBV15	-	-
CASSTGSHGELFF	TGTGCCAGCAGTACGGGTTCCCACGGGGAGCTGTTTTTT	TRBJ2-2	TRBV5-6	-	-
CASSLDFNEQFF	TGTGCCAGCAGCTTAGATTTCAATGAGCAGTTCTTC	TRBJ2-1	TRBV11-2	-	-
CASSLRETQYF	TGTGCCAGCAGTTTGAGAGAGACCCAGTACTTC	TRBJ2-5	TRBV12-3/TRBV12-4	-	-
CASNSRDRGLNEQFF	TGTGCCAGCAATTCCAGGGACAGGGGTTTGAATGAGCAGTTCTTC	TRBJ2-1	TRBV6-5	-	TRBD1
CASSLGPRGTEAFF	TGCGCCAGCAGCTTGGGGCCTCGGGGTACTGAAGCTTTCTTT	TRBJ1-1	TRBV5-1	-	-
CASSKWEGGGNQPQHF	TGTGCCAGCAGCAAATGGGAGGGGGGTGGCAATCAGCCCCAGCATTTT	TRBJ1-5	TRBV21-1	-	-
CASSLVGGAGGSENEQFF	TGTGCCAGCAGCTTAGTAGGGGGAGCGGGAGGATCGGAAAATGAGCAGTTCTTC	TRBJ2-1	TRBV11-3	few	TRBD2
CASSQDGGREQYF	TGCGCCAGCAGTCAAGACGGGGGGAGGGAGCAGTACTTC	TRBJ2-7	TRBV23-1	-	TRBD2
CASSETLGAQPQHF	TGTGCCAGCTCCGAGACACTGGGGGCACAGCCCCAGCATTTT	TRBJ1-5	TRBV7-2	few	-
CATLTGTGGVGDGYTF	TGTGCCACTCTAACCGGGACAGGGGGCGTAGGAGATGGCTACACCTTC	TRBJ1-2	TRBV10-3	-	TRBD1
CASSPGGIYEQYF	TGTGCCAGCAGCCCTGGGGGGATCTACGAGCAGTACTTC	TRBJ2-7	TRBV28	-	-
CTSSQATGPPLRATGELFF	TGCACCAGCAGCCAAGCCACAGGGCCCCCACTTCGGGCCACCGGGGAGCTGTTTTTT	TRBJ2-2	TRBV1	-	-
CASSYVRYEQYF	TGTGCCAGCAGTTACGTTCGGTACGAGCAGTACTTC	TRBJ2-7	TRBV6-2/TRBV6-3	-	-
CASSDSASADTQYF	TGTGCCAGCAGTGACTCGGCGTCTGCAGATACGCAGTATTTT	TRBJ2-3	TRBV6-4	-	-
CATSRDLPPVNSGNTIYF	TGTGCCACCAGCAGAGATCTGCCCCCAGTGAACTCTGGAAACACCATATATTTT	TRBJ1-3	TRBV15	few	-
CASSRGTGQETQYF	TGTGCCAGCAGTCGCGGGACAGGCCAAGAGACCCAGTACTTC	TRBJ2-5	TRBV6-5	once	TRBD1
CASSRDSTDTQYF	TGTGCCAGCAGCCGGGATAGCACAGATACGCAGTATTTT	TRBJ2-3	TRBV5-4	-	-
CASSLVAGRALDSEQFF	TGTGCCAGCAGCCTAGTAGCGGGGAGGGCCCTCGACAGTGAGCAGTTCTTC	TRBJ2-1	TRBV7-2	few	TRBD2
CASSTGLAGVGEQFF	TGTGCCAGCAGCACGGGACTAGCGGGAGTAGGTGAGCAGTTCTTC	TRBJ2-1	TRBV11-3	-	TRBD2
CAWSASSPYEQYF	TGTGCCTGGAGTGCCAGCTCGCCCTACGAGCAGTACTTC	TRBJ2-7	TRBV30	-	-
CASSLSLAGVENEQFF	TGTGCCAGCAGTCTCTCCCTAGCGGGAGTGGAAAATGAGCAGTTCTTC	TRBJ2-1	TRBV28	-	TRBD2
CASSPSRTGNGEQYF	TGTGCCAGCTCACCTTCCAGGACAGGGAACGGGGAGCAGTACTTC	TRBJ2-7	TRBV18	once	TRBD1
CASSFLAGTDTQYF	TGTGCCAGCAGTTTCCTAGCGGGCACAGATACGCAGTATTTT	TRBJ2-3	TRBV28	medium-sized	TRBD2
CASRKQQSTEAFF	TGTGCCAGCAGGAAACAGCAGAGCACTGAAGCTTTCTTT	TRBJ1-1	TRBV28	-	-